This entry concerns a single T cell receptor (beta chain). The antigen is undetermined. This sample is part of a study of graft-versus-host responses after intestinal transplantation. Assay: immunoSEQ multiplex PCR; the TCRdb copy retains only in-frame clones and omits some. Found here are 75,000 to 100,000 clones, 75% to 95% of them singletons; the top ten hold about 0.18%. This specimen was unstimulated CD4+ T cells sorted from spleen or lymph node cells, taken before transplant. This clonotype was sampled from a human donor who was the organ donor for an intestinal transplant.

The CDR3 is CASRNRAEAFF. CDR3 nucleotide sequence: TGTGCCAGCAGGAACAGGGCTGAAGCTTTCTTT. The V call is TRBV7-2, the J call TRBJ1-1; a weak D match, TRBD1 (6 bases). The germline CDR1 and CDR2 sequences are SGHTA and FQGNSA. The CDR3 totals 11 residues. V lost 6 bases and J lost 6, with 8 bases in between.